The rows below give T cell receptor beta chains drawn from one sample of a study of T-cell memory formation after mild COVID-19. TCRdb reanalysed the 5' RACE reads using MiXCR and keeps one entry per CDR3 protein. The table shows 40,000 to 55,000 distinct CDR3 sequences, with 10% to 15% occurring only once. The specimen was PBMCs or a T cell subset sorted from them (not recorded which). These receptors came from a man aged 18 to 29 who had mild COVID-19 (a few samples of this study predate the infection). Cell type and time point are not known. Both conserved end residues are part of each CDR3. A D gene is named only where the DNA matches it firmly. Some rows mark clone size as missing; the rest say once, few, many or name a class of expanded clone.

D,size,J,V,CDR3,DNA
-,-,TRBJ1-2,TRBV29-1,CSVLEASGGGYTF,TGCAGCGTCTTAGAGGCCTCCGGGGGTGGCTACACCTTC
-,few,TRBJ1-1,TRBV7-2,CASSLAGLSFF,TGTGCCAGCAGCTTAGCGGGTTTGTCTTTCTTT
-,few,TRBJ1-5,TRBV12-3/TRBV12-4,CASSSGPQPQHF,TGTGCCAGCAGTTCGGGGCCTCAGCCCCAGCATTTT
TRBD1,few,TRBJ1-6,TRBV7-2,CASSLVLGTGDSPLHF,TGTGCCAGCAGCTTAGTTTTAGGGACAGGGGATTCACCCCTCCACTTT
-,few,TRBJ2-7,TRBV5-6,CASSGGRDRRINEQYF,TGTGCCAGCAGCGGCGGCCGGGACCGGCGAATCAACGAGCAGTACTTC
TRBD1,-,TRBJ2-3,TRBV11-3,CASSQGATDTQYF,TGTGCCAGCAGCCAGGGGGCTACAGATACGCAGTATTTT
-,-,TRBJ2-3,TRBV20-1,CSARGRAETDTQYF,TGCAGTGCTAGAGGCCGAGCCGAAACAGATACGCAGTATTTT
-,-,TRBJ1-5,TRBV6-2/TRBV6-3,CASRTVNQPQHF,TGTGCCAGCAGGACAGTTAATCAGCCCCAGCATTTT
-,few,TRBJ2-2,TRBV12-3/TRBV12-4,CASSLGPGSCFF,-
-,-,TRBJ1-2,TRBV3-1,CASSQRGREANYGYTF,TGTGCCAGCAGCCAGCGTGGACGGGAAGCTAACTATGGCTACACCTTC
TRBD1,-,TRBJ1-4,TRBV4-3,CASSQGQGAEKLFF,TGCGCCAGCAGCCAGGGACAGGGAGCGGAAAAACTGTTTTTT
-,many,TRBJ2-4,TRBV29-1,CSVIQLAKNIQYF,TGCAGCGTTATTCAGCTAGCCAAAAACATTCAGTACTTC
TRBD1,few,TRBJ2-7,TRBV7-9,CASSLDRAPYEQYF,TGTGCCAGCAGCTTGGACAGGGCTCCCTACGAGCAGTACTTC
-,many,TRBJ2-1,TRBV25-1,CASGPPMSPFF,TGTGCCAGCGGGCCCCCCATGAGTCCGTTCTTC
-,-,TRBJ1-3,TRBV19,CASSPWGSGNTIYF,TGTGCCAGTAGCCCCTGGGGCTCTGGAAACACCATATATTTT
-,few,TRBJ1-1,TRBV4-1,CASSSRTGRAEAFF,TGCGCCAGCAGCTCCAGGACGGGCCGGGCTGAAGCTTTCTTT
-,-,TRBJ1-1,TRBV7-2,CASILVWGLGTEAFF,TGTGCCAGCATCCTGGTTTGGGGGCTCGGCACTGAAGCTTTCTTT
-,few,TRBJ1-6,TRBV5-1,CASSLSGGQNSPLHF,TGCGCCAGCAGCTTGAGTGGCGGGCAAAATTCACCCCTCCACTTT
-,few,TRBJ2-3,TRBV19,CASSTTPSPTDTQYF,TGTGCCAGTAGTACGACCCCTAGTCCCACAGATACGCAGTATTTT
-,-,TRBJ1-4,TRBV5-1,CASSLWGAGEKLFF,TGCGCCAGCAGCTTGTGGGGGGCAGGTGAAAAACTGTTTTTT
-,many,TRBJ2-5,TRBV29-1,CSVSGALIPSQETQYF,TGCAGCGTTTCCGGGGCCCTCATACCATCCCAAGAGACCCAGTACTTC
TRBD1,-,TRBJ2-3,TRBV6-6,CASSLGQGIRTDTQYF,TGTGCCAGCAGCCTTGGACAGGGGATTCGCACAGATACGCAGTATTTT
-,-,TRBJ2-2,TRBV21-1,CADLALHIGELFF,TGTGCCGATCTAGCGCTTCATATCGGGGAGCTGTTTTTT
TRBD2,few,TRBJ2-2,TRBV7-2,CASSLQIASGTGELFF,TGTGCCAGCAGCTTACAGATTGCTAGCGGAACCGGGGAGCTGTTTTTT
TRBD1,many,TRBJ2-7,TRBV29-1,CSVTGTGDPGAYEQYF,TGCAGCGTTACCGGGACAGGGGACCCTGGCGCCTACGAGCAGTACTTC
TRBD1,-,TRBJ1-4,TRBV25-1,CASSGPYGTEKLFF,TGTGCCAGCAGTGGACCGTATGGGACAGAGAAACTGTTTTTT
-,few,TRBJ2-2,TRBV24-1,CATRGSSGELFF,TGTGCCACCAGGGGGTCATCTGGGGAGCTGTTTTTT
TRBD2,few,TRBJ2-5,TRBV11-2,CASSFIRLADQETQYF,TGTGCCAGCAGCTTTATCAGGCTAGCGGACCAAGAGACCCAGTACTTC
-,-,TRBJ2-4,TRBV12-5,CASGTAKNIQYF,TGTGCTAGTGGGACAGCCAAAAACATTCAGTACTTC
-,many,TRBJ2-3,TRBV5-1,CASSWTSGTTDTQYF,TGCGCCAGCAGCTGGACCTCCGGGACCACAGATACGCAGTATTTT
TRBD1,-,TRBJ1-6,TRBV11-2,CASSLGWGQDHF,TGTGCCAGCAGCTTAGGGTGGGGACAGGACCACTTT
-,few,TRBJ2-3,TRBV12-3/TRBV12-4,CASSFDRRGSTDTQYF,TGTGCCAGCAGTTTCGACAGGCGGGGGAGCACAGATACGCAGTATTTT
-,many,TRBJ1-4,TRBV20-1,CSANVRGEKLFF,TGCAGTGCTAACGTCCGAGGTGAAAAACTGTTTTTT
-,few,TRBJ1-6,TRBV21-1,CASRCSPLHF,TGTGCCAGCAGGTGCTCACCCCTCCACTTT
-,few,TRBJ2-1,TRBV11-2,CASSSRDLHNEQFF,TGTGCCAGCAGCTCCCGGGACCTACACAATGAGCAGTTCTTC
-,few,TRBJ2-2,TRBV7-9,CASSLVVNTGELFF,TGTGCCAGCAGCTTAGTGGTGAACACCGGGGAGCTGTTTTTT
-,-,TRBJ1-1,TRBV7-9,CASRGHLEAFF,TGTGCCAGCAGGGGACACCTTGAAGCTTTCTTT